Sequencing of this T cell receptor (beta chain) was carried out in a study of cytomegalovirus exposure and HLA in healthy donors. There were likely unrecorded immune exposures, though donors were nominally healthy when sampled. Amplification used 60 Vbeta primers and 13 Jbeta primers. Clones were read by immunoSEQ multiplex PCR, and TCRdb kept only the in-frame ones, dropping some. The table lists roughly 98,000 clones, 75% to 85% of them singletons. There are 12 residues in the CDR3. Trimming stripped 3 bases from V and 5 bases from J, with 2 bases between. Germline values: CDR1 MDHEN, CDR2 SYDVKM. A remark on this clone: Its antigen is unknown.

Notes on the study in general: HLA allele associations emerged for 17,000 or so TCR beta sequences in a later analysis, at 0.05 false discovery rate. Associated with cytomegalovirus, according to the listing, were 150 to 200 TCR beta chains. A few chains tied to CMV proved CMV antigen-specific in vitro.

Sequencing input: PBMCs. The chain is built from TRBV28 and TRBJ1-6, with unresolved D. This clonotype was sampled from a man aged 18 to 30 in good health and CMV-seropositive. The CDR3 DNA reads TGTGCCAGCAGTTTCGATAATTCACCCCTCCACTTT. Translating gives CASSFDNSPLHF.